The 32 T cell receptor beta chains given below trace back to one sample, sequenced in a study of identical twins. One entry per CDR3 protein results from TCRdb running MiXCR on the 5' RACE reads. Here the sample spans 300,000 to 400,000 distinct CDR3 sequences, roughly an eighth being singletons. The same sample was also studied in work on yellow fever vaccine responses in identical twins.

Sequencing used CD8+ T cells sorted from blood. Every receptor here comes from a woman younger than 35 in good health.

The rearrangement links TRBV7-8 to TRBJ1-1, with D unresolved. Per the germline V gene, CDR1 is SGHVS and CDR2 is FQNEAQ. The ends were cut back, 4 bases at V and 6 bases at J, with 12 bases in the middle. CDR3 length: 13 amino acids. The CDR3 sequence: CASSYPGRPEAFF. The CDR3 DNA sequence: TGTGCCAGCAGCTACCCCGGGAGACCTGAAGCTTTCTTT.

As for this clonotype: The CDR3 carries no conserved terminal phenylalanine or tryptophan, so it likely arises from a read error. No DNA is shown, since the ends of the CDR3 on it are uncertain; the CDR3 is the one TCRdb lists. The chain recombines TRBV2 with TRBJ2-5; TRBD2 was called by the table and not checked on the DNA. The V gene's germline CDR1 is SNHLY and CDR2 FYNNEI. The CDR3 totals 11 residues, both ends included. The CDR3 spells CASSETGPPLL.

For the CDR3, the DNA is TGTGCCAGCAGAGCCGGGACAGGGTTACCTAACTATGGCTACACCTTC. Translation: CASRAGTGLPNYGYTF. The V call is TRBV2, the J call TRBJ1-2; 9 nucleotides line up with TRBD1. Germline CDR1 reads SNHLY; CDR2 reads FYNNEI. After removal of 6 bases from V and 0 bases from J, the junction contained 8 bases not matched to a gene. CDR3 length: 16 residues.

The table lists this clonotype with a few counts. The rearrangement joins TRBV4-1 to TRBJ1-2, with D maybe TRBD1 (6 bases). This CDR3 comprises 17 residues. The germline CDR1 and CDR2 sequences are MGHRA and YSYEKL. The V gene lost 1 base and the J gene lost 0 bases, with 15 bases spanning the gap. CDR3 DNA sequence: TGCGCCAGCAGCCAAGTTCAAACAGGGATTACTAACTATGGCTACACCTTC. Translating it yields CASSQVQTGITNYGYTF.

This clonotype was detected only a few times. The rearrangement links TRBV7-9 to TRBJ1-1; D is unclear. V lost 0 bases, J lost 5 bases, and 16 bases lay in between. Germline V gene data show CDR1 as SEHNR and CDR2 as FQNEAQ (reference sequence). The CDR3 sequence is 16 residues long. The CDR3 DNA follows: TGTGCCAGCAGCTTAGCGCCCGCCCTGGCTGGAACTGAAGCTTTCTTT. This codes for CASSLAPALAGTEAFF.

The rearrangement joins TRBV29-1 to TRBJ2-7, with TRBD2 matching over 12 bases. The germline gives CDR1 SQVTM, CDR2 ANQGSEA. The junction had 2 bases not matched to a gene; V was cut back by 4 bases and J by 4 bases. The CDR3 covers 13 residues. CDR3 residues: CSVVGTSGYEQYF. The CDR3 nucleotides read TGCAGCGTTGTGGGGACTAGCGGGTACGAGCAGTACTTC.

This clonotype was observed a handful of times. The chain employs TRBV9 and TRBJ1-1, with D possibly being TRBD1 (5 bases). The CDR3 length is 13 residues. V lost 7 bases and J lost 1, with 11 bases in between. The germline V gene encodes CDR1 SGDLS and CDR2 YYNGEE. The CDR3 nucleotides are TGTGCCAGCGGGGAGGGGTGGAACACTGAAGCTTTCTTT. Its translation is CASGEGWNTEAFF.

This clonotype was detected a few times. This chain links TRBV9 with TRBJ2-6, with 8 nucleotides matching TRBD1. CDR3 length: 17 amino acids. Germline V gene sequence: CDR1 SGDLS, CDR2 YYNGEE. V was pared by 3 bases and J by 0 bases, with 5 bases of the junction left unmatched. CDR3 in DNA: TGTGCCAGCAGCGGGGACAGGACGCGCTCTGGGGCCAACGTCCTGACTTTC. It translates to CASSGDRTRSGANVLTF.

The gene calls are TRBV4-1 and TRBJ1-2; a weak D match, TRBD1 (6 bases). Trimming took 4 bases from V and 6 from J, leaving 15 bases between them. Germline V CDR1 and CDR2: MGHRA, YSYEKL. The CDR3 extends over 14 amino acids. Here the CDR3 DNA reads TGCGCCAGCAGCCGCATCGGGGGCGGAGATGGCTACACCTTC. Its protein product is CASSRIGGGDGYTF.

This clonotype was detected only a few times. This chain uses TRBV7-8 with TRBJ1-5; D call uncertain. V was shortened by 6 bases and J by 3 bases, with 6 bases between the two germline ends. Germline V gene lookup returns CDR1 SGHVS and CDR2 FQNEAQ. The CDR3 contains 12 residues. CDR3 protein: CASSVLNQPQHF. The CDR3 DNA follows: TGTGCCAGCAGTGTTCTCAATCAGCCCCAGCATTTT.

The CDR3 reads CASAGPSYYEQYV. CDR3 in DNA: TGTGCCAGCGCCGGGCCCTCGTACTACGAGCAGTACGTC. This chain uses TRBV28 with TRBJ2-7; no clear D gene. The CDR3 spans 13 residues. Trimming left V 8 bases short and J 3 bases short, with 14 bases between. Germline CDR1 is MDHEN and CDR2 is SYDVKM.

This clonotype was picked up many times. V usage is TRBV6-2 or TRBV6-3 and J usage is TRBJ2-3, with D possibly TRBD1 on 5 matching bases. The CDR3 runs to 14 residues. Germline assignment: CDR1 MNHEY and CDR2 SVGEGT. Trimming pared 8 bases from V and 6 bases from J, leaving 18 bases between. CDR3 nucleotides: TGTGCCAGCTCTACCGCAGGGCATGCGGATACGCAGTATTTT. It specifies CASSTAGHADTQYF.

There are a few counts of this clonotype. CDR3 region: CASRGTGGGETQYF. CDR3 bases: TGTGCCAGCAGGGGGACGGGAGGTGGAGAGACCCAGTACTTC. The gene calls are TRBV7-8 and TRBJ2-5; 7 nucleotides match TRBD2. The V gene's germline CDR1 is SGHVS and CDR2 FQNEAQ. V lost 6 bases to trimming and J lost 4 bases; unmatched junction nucleotides: 8. The length of the CDR3 is 14 residues.

The CDR3 sequence: CASRSVSLSYEQYF. DNA of the CDR3: TGTGCCAGCAGATCTGTTTCCCTTTCCTACGAGCAGTACTTC. V gene TRBV28 combines with J gene TRBJ2-7, with D unresolved. CDR1 MDHEN and CDR2 SYDVKM come from the germline V gene. The V end was cut by 6 bases, the J end by 1 base, with 13 bases between. This CDR3 has 14 residues.

This clonotype was detected only a few times. The V call is TRBV12-3 or TRBV12-4, the J call TRBJ1-3; 7 nucleotides align to TRBD1. There are 14 residues in the CDR3. With V trimmed by 3 bases and J by 4 bases, 3 bases remained unmatched. Here the CDR3 reads CASSFTGAGNTIYF. The CDR3 DNA is TGTGCCAGCAGTTTTACAGGGGCCGGAAACACCATATATTTT.

This clonotype was seen only a few times. V and J are TRBV20-1 and TRBJ2-1; 7 bases map to TRBD2. V lost 1 base to trimming and J lost 4 bases; unmatched junction nucleotides: 4. The CDR3 totals 14 residues. Germline values: CDR1 DFQATT, CDR2 SNEGSKA (reference sequence). The CDR3 bases are TGCAGTGCTAGAGCCAGGGACTATTACAATGAGCAGTTCTTC. Translation gives CSARARDYYNEQFF.

The V and J genes are TRBV5-4 and TRBJ2-1, with TRBD1 matching 10 bases. Germline lookup yields CDR1 SGHNT and CDR2 YYREEE (reference sequence). The trim removed 2 bases at V and 3 bases at J, leaving 5 bases unmatched. This CDR3 region has 16 residues. CDR3 protein: CASSLTGTGDYNEQFF. The DNA for the CDR3 is TGTGCCAGCAGCTTAACCGGGACAGGGGACTACAATGAGCAGTTCTTC.

CDR3 amino acids: CASSIRDRGGVETGELFF. For the CDR3, the DNA is TGTGCCAGTAGTATAAGGGACAGGGGAGGAGTAGAAACCGGGGAGCTGTTTTTT. This rearrangement joins TRBV19 to TRBJ2-2, with 10 bases lining up with TRBD1. CDR1 is LNHDA and CDR2 is SQIVND in the germline V gene (reference sequence). The CDR3 covers 18 residues. Trimming took 2 bases from V and 5 from J; bases not matched to a gene: 11.

This clonotype appeared a few times. The chain recombines TRBV6-4 with TRBJ2-1; possibly TRBD1 or TRBD2 for D (5 bases each). This CDR3 contains 15 residues. Germline V CDR1 and CDR2: MRHNA, SNTAGT. V lost 6 bases and J lost 2, with 14 bases in between. As DNA, the CDR3 is TGTGCCAGCAGACGGGACGCCCTCGCCTACAATGAGCAGTTCTTC. Its translation: CASRRDALAYNEQFF.

This clonotype has at least ten counts. This chain's CDR3 is CASSLAGVGNEQFF. The DNA for the CDR3 is TGTGCCAGCAGCTTAGCGGGAGTCGGGAATGAGCAGTTCTTC. This chain joins TRBV27 and TRBJ2-1; 9 bases match TRBD2. V lost 6 bases, J lost 7 bases, and 7 bases stayed unmatched. Germline values: CDR1 MNHEY, CDR2 SMNVEV (reference sequence). The CDR3 covers 14 residues.

The chain couples TRBV5-5 to TRBJ1-1; tentative D call: TRBD1 (5 bases). Germline CDR1 reads SGHKS; CDR2 reads YYEKEE (reference sequence). Deletions cut 1 base from V and 5 bases from J, with 12 bases between. This CDR3 has 14 amino acids. CDR3 in amino acids: CASSLPGPRTEAFF. The CDR3, as DNA: TGTGCCAGCAGCTTGCCAGGGCCAAGAACTGAAGCTTTCTTT. Combining the CDR3 with reference TRBV5-5 and TRBJ1-1 gives the whole variable domain DAGVTQSPTHLIKTRGQQVTLRCSPISGHKSVSWYQQVLGQGPQFIFQYYEKEERGRGNFPDRFSARQFPNYSSELNVNALLLGDSALYLCASSLPGPRTEAFFGQGTRLTVV.

The chain employs TRBV14 and TRBJ2-7, with no clear D. Germline CDR1 and CDR2: SGHDN and FVKESK. This CDR3 has 15 residues. V was shortened by 0 bases and J by 2 bases, with 11 bases between the two germline ends. The CDR3 nucleotides are TGTGCCAGCAGCCAAGAGGATTGGGCCACCTACGAGCAGTACTTC. This sequence encodes CASSQEDWATYEQYF.

Many counts were recorded for this clonotype. The V call is TRBV12-3 or TRBV12-4, the J call TRBJ2-7; either TRBD1 or TRBD2 may fit D (5 bases each). The V end lost 4 bases, the J end lost 4 bases, and 11 bases lay between the germline ends. This CDR3 is built from 13 residues. The CDR3 coding sequence is TGTGCCAGCAGTTATGACAGCGGATACGAGCAGTACTTC. As protein: CASSYDSGYEQYF.

This clonotype was seen many times. J is TRBJ2-1 and V is TRBV12-3 or TRBV12-4, with TRBD2 matching 8 bases. With 7 bases clipped from V and 5 bases from J, the junction kept 7 bases outside the gene matches. The CDR3 sequence is 14 residues long. The chain's CDR3 is CASTPGTRNNEQFF. The CDR3 coding sequence is TGTGCCAGCACCCCCGGGACTAGAAACAATGAGCAGTTCTTC.

The chain joins TRBV5-6 to TRBJ2-7; maybe TRBD1 (5 bases). V dropped 2 bases and J dropped 6 bases, with 18 bases sitting between them. The CDR3 is 15 amino acids. Germline assignment: CDR1 SGHDT and CDR2 YYEEEE. CDR3 amino acids: CASSLVQVGVGEQYF. The CDR3 region has the DNA TGTGCCAGCAGCTTAGTACAGGTTGGGGTGGGCGAGCAGTACTTC.

The gene calls are TRBV11-2 and TRBJ2-7, with D possibly TRBD2 on 5 matching bases. Germline CDR1 is SGHAT and CDR2 is FQNNGV. V dropped 5 bases and J dropped 9 bases, with 17 bases sitting between them. This CDR3 comprises 13 residues. In DNA, the CDR3 is TGTGCCAGCAGCCTAGGCGGGCTAAGCGGGCAGTACGTC. It encodes CASSLGGLSGQYV.

V gene TRBV11-2 combines with J gene TRBJ2-2; 10 bases are a match to TRBD2. The J segment lost 4 bases and the V segment lost 5 bases, leaving 22 bases of the junction unmatched. Germline V lookup: CDR1 SGHAT, CDR2 FQNNGV. The CDR3 length is 21 residues. CDR3 sequence (DNA): TGTGCCAGCAGCCTGGCCCCGGCTAGCGGGAGCTCGTTTGTGTTCACCGGGGAGCTGTTTTTT. Residues: CASSLAPASGSSFVFTGELFF.

This clonotype turned up a few times. This chain uses TRBV9 with TRBJ2-1; D is uncertain. The V gene's germline CDR1 is SGDLS and CDR2 YYNGEE. V was clipped by 3 bases and J by 0 bases, with 19 bases between them. The CDR3 extends over 18 amino acids. CDR3 DNA sequence: TGTGCCAGCAGCGAGACCCCGATGCGGTTGAGCTCCTACAATGAGCAGTTCTTC. Translation gives CASSETPMRLSSYNEQFF.

The table lists this clonotype with a few counts. The chain recombines TRBV5-6 with TRBJ2-3; the match to TRBD2 covers 8 bases. The CDR3 contains 15 residues. The germline V gene has CDR1 SGHDT and CDR2 YYEEEE. After removal of 4 bases from V and 5 bases from J, the junction contained 9 bases not matched to a gene. In nucleotides, the CDR3 is TGTGCCAGCAGCCCCTCGACTAGCGTAGGAGATACGCAGTATTTT. The encoded protein is CASSPSTSVGDTQYF.

In this sample, this clonotype turned up a few times. This chain connects TRBV5-1 to TRBJ2-7, with D tentatively TRBD2 (6 bases). The CDR3 sequence is 15 residues long. The germline gives CDR1 SGHRS, CDR2 YFSETQ. The germline V and J ends were trimmed by 7 bases and 7 bases, with 24 bases remaining between them. The CDR3 reads CASRPREQSSWEQYF. CDR3 bases: TGCGCCAGCCGCCCCCGGGAGCAGTCTTCTTGGGAGCAGTACTTC.

The chain employs TRBV7-9 and TRBJ2-5, with D hard to call. CDR3 length: 15 amino acids. Germline V gene data show CDR1 as SEHNR and CDR2 as FQNEAQ (reference sequence). Between the trimmed V and J ends, which lost 0 bases and 3 bases, there was a span of 11 bases. The CDR3 reads CASSLALGLEETQYF. CDR3 bases: TGTGCCAGCAGCTTAGCGTTAGGATTGGAAGAGACCCAGTACTTC.

This clonotype has just a few counts. The chain joins TRBV4-1 to TRBJ2-3, with a weak D call TRBD1 (6 bases). Trimming cost V 4 bases and J 0 bases, with 14 bases left between them. Germline V CDR1 and CDR2: MGHRA, YSYEKL. The CDR3 is 16 residues long. In DNA form, the CDR3 reads TGCGCCAGCAGCCTCCGGGCAGGGGCTAGCACAGATACGCAGTATTTT. It encodes CASSLRAGASTDTQYF.